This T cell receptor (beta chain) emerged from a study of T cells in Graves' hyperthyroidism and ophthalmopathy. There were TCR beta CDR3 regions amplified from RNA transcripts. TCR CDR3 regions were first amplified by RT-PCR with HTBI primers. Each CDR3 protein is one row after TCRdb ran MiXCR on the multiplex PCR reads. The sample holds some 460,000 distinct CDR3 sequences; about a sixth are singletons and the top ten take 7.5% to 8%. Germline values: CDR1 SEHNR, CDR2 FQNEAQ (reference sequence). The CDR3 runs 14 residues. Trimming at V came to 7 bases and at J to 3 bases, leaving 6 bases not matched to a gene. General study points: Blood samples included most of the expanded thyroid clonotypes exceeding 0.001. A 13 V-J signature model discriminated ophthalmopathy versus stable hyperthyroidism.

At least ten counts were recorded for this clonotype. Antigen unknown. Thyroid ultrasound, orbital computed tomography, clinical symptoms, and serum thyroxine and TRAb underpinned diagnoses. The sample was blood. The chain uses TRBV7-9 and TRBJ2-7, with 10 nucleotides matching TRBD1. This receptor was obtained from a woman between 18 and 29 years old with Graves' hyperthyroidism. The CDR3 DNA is TGTGCCAGCACCCTGGGACAGGGGTACTACGAGCAGTACTTC. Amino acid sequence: CASTLGQGYYEQYF. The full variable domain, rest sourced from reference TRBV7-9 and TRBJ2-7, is DTGVSQNPRHKITKRGQNVTFRCDPISEHNRLYWYRQTLGQGPEFLTYFQNEAQLEKSRLLSDRFSAERPKGSFSTLEIQRTEQGDSAMYLCASTLGQGYYEQYFGPGTRLTVT.